A selection of T cell receptor beta chains follows, all from one sample in a study of response to subunit inactivated influenza vaccine. MiXCR, applied by TCRdb to the RT-PCR reads, yields one record per CDR3 protein. The sample includes more than 550,000 distinct CDR3 sequences, roughly 10% seen only once; the top ten take about 10%. Sequences were derived from PBMCs from blood, sampled on the day of vaccination. These receptors all come from a man aged 45-65 years who received an inactivated influenza vaccine. Both conserved end residues are part of each CDR3. The D gene is left open where the match is weak. Part of the rows lack a size; the others show once, few, many or a class for expanded clones.

CDR3 length: 15; D gene: TRBD2; J gene: TRBJ2-7; V gene: TRBV20-1; clone size: .; CDR3 protein: CSARDIGGGAYEQYF; CDR3 DNA: TGCAGTGCTAGAGATATAGGCGGGGGGGCCTACGAGCAGTACTTC
CDR3 length: 16; D gene: TRBD2; J gene: TRBJ2-4; V gene: TRBV7-2; clone size: .; CDR3 protein: CASSLQAGNAKNIQYF; CDR3 DNA: TGTGCCAGCAGCTTACAAGCGGGAAACGCCAAAAACATTCAGTACTTC
CDR3 length: 15; D gene: TRBD2; J gene: TRBJ2-2; V gene: TRBV12-3/TRBV12-4; clone size: .; CDR3 protein: CASSFAGGPGGELFF; CDR3 DNA: TGTGCCAGCAGTTTTGCGGGGGGCCCCGGGGGGGAGCTGTTTTTT
CDR3 length: 16; D gene: TRBD1; J gene: TRBJ2-7; V gene: TRBV7-2; clone size: few; CDR3 protein: CASSLEAGQGAYEQYF; CDR3 DNA: TGTGCCAGCAGCTTAGAAGCGGGACAGGGGGCCTACGAGCAGTACTTC
CDR3 length: 14; D gene: .; J gene: TRBJ2-7; V gene: TRBV29-1; clone size: many; CDR3 protein: CSVEDRGTDYEQYF; CDR3 DNA: TGCAGCGTTGAAGATCGCGGGACCGACTACGAGCAGTACTTC
CDR3 length: 17; D gene: TRBD1; J gene: TRBJ2-6; V gene: TRBV5-1; clone size: many; CDR3 protein: CASSKTGTGAGANVLTF; CDR3 DNA: TGCGCCAGCAGCAAAACCGGGACAGGGGCTGGGGCCAACGTCCTGACTTTC
CDR3 length: 16; D gene: TRBD2; J gene: TRBJ2-2; V gene: TRBV6-2/TRBV6-3; clone size: .; CDR3 protein: CASNHGLAGVTGELFF; CDR3 DNA: TGTGCCAGCAACCACGGACTAGCGGGAGTAACCGGGGAGCTGTTTTTT
CDR3 length: 15; D gene: TRBD2; J gene: TRBJ2-1; V gene: TRBV27; clone size: many; CDR3 protein: CASSSTSGTYNEQFF; CDR3 DNA: TGTGCCAGCAGTTCGACTAGCGGAACTTACAATGAGCAGTTCTTC
CDR3 length: 13; D gene: .; J gene: TRBJ1-5; V gene: TRBV18; clone size: few; CDR3 protein: CASSPQPNQPQHF; CDR3 DNA: TGTGCCAGCTCACCACAACCCAATCAGCCCCAGCATTTT
CDR3 length: 16; D gene: TRBD2; J gene: TRBJ2-2; V gene: TRBV4-3; clone size: few; CDR3 protein: CASSRELAPNTGELFF; CDR3 DNA: TGCGCCAGCAGCCGAGAACTAGCGCCGAACACCGGGGAGCTGTTTTTT
CDR3 length: 14; D gene: TRBD1; J gene: TRBJ2-3; V gene: TRBV9; clone size: .; CDR3 protein: CASSAGQTRDTQYF; CDR3 DNA: TGTGCCAGCAGCGCGGGACAGACCCGGGATACGCAGTATTTT
CDR3 length: 18; D gene: .; J gene: TRBJ2-1; V gene: TRBV5-5; clone size: .; CDR3 protein: CASSLVQGWGKIYNEQFF; CDR3 DNA: TGTGCCAGCAGCTTGGTTCAAGGGTGGGGGAAGATCTACAATGAGCAGTTCTTC
CDR3 length: 15; D gene: .; J gene: TRBJ2-1; V gene: TRBV5-1; clone size: few; CDR3 protein: CASSLGDRGGSEQFF; CDR3 DNA: TGCGCCAGCAGCTTGGGTGACAGGGGAGGGAGTGAGCAGTTCTTC
CDR3 length: 16; D gene: TRBD1; J gene: TRBJ2-7; V gene: TRBV2; clone size: few; CDR3 protein: CASSFAPGQGAYEQYF; CDR3 DNA: TGTGCCAGCAGTTTTGCCCCGGGACAGGGGGCGTACGAGCAGTACTTC
CDR3 length: 16; D gene: .; J gene: TRBJ1-4; V gene: TRBV4-3; clone size: few; CDR3 protein: CASSQELATTGEKLFF; CDR3 DNA: TGCGCCAGCAGCCAAGAACTGGCAACCACAGGGGAAAAACTGTTTTTT
CDR3 length: 15; D gene: TRBD2; J gene: TRBJ2-7; V gene: TRBV7-9; clone size: many; CDR3 protein: CASSSSGTTYYEQYF; CDR3 DNA: TGTGCCAGCAGCTCCTCCGGGACTACTTATTACGAGCAGTACTTC
CDR3 length: 14; D gene: .; J gene: TRBJ2-1; V gene: TRBV5-6; clone size: .; CDR3 protein: CASSTQLLANEQFF; CDR3 DNA: TGTGCCAGCAGCACCCAACTCCTAGCGAATGAGCAGTTCTTC
CDR3 length: 16; D gene: TRBD1; J gene: TRBJ2-7; V gene: TRBV6-1; clone size: .; CDR3 protein: CASSRGQGAALSEQYF; CDR3 DNA: TGTGCCAGCAGTAGGGGACAGGGGGCCGCTTTGAGTGAGCAGTACTTC
CDR3 length: 13; D gene: TRBD1; J gene: TRBJ2-3; V gene: TRBV7-9; clone size: .; CDR3 protein: CASGGQGTDTQYF; CDR3 DNA: TGTGCCTCCGGGGGACAGGGCACAGATACGCAGTATTTT
CDR3 length: 17; D gene: TRBD2; J gene: TRBJ2-2; V gene: TRBV11-1; clone size: .; CDR3 protein: CASSTPRGGPYTGELFF; CDR3 DNA: TGTGCCAGCAGCACCCCGCGGGGGGGGCCATACACCGGGGAGCTGTTTTTT
CDR3 length: 17; D gene: TRBD2; J gene: TRBJ2-1; V gene: TRBV28; clone size: .; CDR3 protein: CASRAHVAGGPHNEQFF; CDR3 DNA: TGTGCCAGCAGAGCTCACGTAGCGGGAGGCCCTCACAATGAGCAGTTCTTC
CDR3 length: 15; D gene: TRBD1; J gene: TRBJ1-3; V gene: TRBV28; clone size: few; CDR3 protein: CASSFAQGFGNTIYF; CDR3 DNA: TGTGCCAGCAGTTTTGCACAGGGGTTTGGAAACACCATATATTTT
CDR3 length: 12; D gene: .; J gene: TRBJ2-1; V gene: TRBV2; clone size: .; CDR3 protein: CASSEGGTEQFF; CDR3 DNA: TGTGCCAGCAGTGAAGGAGGGACAGAGCAGTTCTTC
CDR3 length: 15; D gene: TRBD1; J gene: TRBJ1-5; V gene: TRBV9; clone size: few; CDR3 protein: CASSVTGGANQPQHF; CDR3 DNA: TGTGCCAGCAGCGTTACAGGGGGGGCAAATCAGCCCCAGCATTTT
CDR3 length: 12; D gene: .; J gene: TRBJ1-1; V gene: TRBV3-1; clone size: few; CDR3 protein: CASSPSGTEAFF; CDR3 DNA: TGTGCCAGCAGCCCCAGCGGCACTGAAGCTTTCTTT
CDR3 length: 15; D gene: .; J gene: TRBJ2-3; V gene: TRBV7-8; clone size: many; CDR3 protein: CASSLKGMFVDTQYF; CDR3 DNA: TGTGCCAGCAGCTTAAAGGGAATGTTTGTGGATACGCAGTATTTT
CDR3 length: 14; D gene: TRBD1; J gene: TRBJ2-5; V gene: TRBV2; clone size: .; CDR3 protein: CASSGGTAGETQYF; CDR3 DNA: TGTGCCAGCAGTGGTGGGACAGCAGGGGAGACCCAGTACTTC
CDR3 length: 14; D gene: .; J gene: TRBJ1-3; V gene: TRBV29-1; clone size: .; CDR3 protein: CSVARGLSGNTIYF; CDR3 DNA: TGCAGCGTTGCAAGAGGGCTCTCTGGAAACACCATATATTTT
CDR3 length: 13; D gene: TRBD1; J gene: TRBJ1-2; V gene: TRBV7-2; clone size: .; CDR3 protein: CASSQTGPYGYTF; CDR3 DNA: TGTGCCAGCAGCCAGACAGGGCCCTATGGCTACACCTTC
CDR3 length: 14; D gene: TRBD1; J gene: TRBJ2-7; V gene: TRBV20-1; clone size: .; CDR3 protein: CSAWTGGYSYEQYF; CDR3 DNA: TGCAGTGCTTGGACAGGGGGCTACTCCTACGAGCAGTACTTC
CDR3 length: 16; D gene: TRBD2; J gene: TRBJ2-3; V gene: TRBV6-5; clone size: few; CDR3 protein: CASSYRVAGPRDTQYF; CDR3 DNA: TGTGCCAGCAGTTATCGGGTAGCGGGTCCTCGGGATACGCAGTATTTT
CDR3 length: 17; D gene: .; J gene: TRBJ2-1; V gene: TRBV4-1; clone size: .; CDR3 protein: CASSQDFLREVYNEQFF; CDR3 DNA: TGCGCCAGCAGCCAAGATTTCTTGAGGGAGGTCTACAATGAGCAGTTCTTC
CDR3 length: 16; D gene: .; J gene: TRBJ2-7; V gene: TRBV5-1; clone size: .; CDR3 protein: CASSTSSPGQGYEQYF; CDR3 DNA: TGCGCCAGCAGCACTAGCTCCCCCGGACAAGGATACGAGCAGTACTTC
CDR3 length: 13; D gene: .; J gene: TRBJ1-2; V gene: TRBV3-1; clone size: .; CDR3 protein: CASTGVGNYGYTF; CDR3 DNA: TGTGCCAGCACGGGCGTGGGAAACTATGGCTACACCTTC
CDR3 length: 16; D gene: .; J gene: TRBJ2-1; V gene: TRBV2; clone size: many; CDR3 protein: CASNQLSGSSYNEQFF; CDR3 DNA: TGTGCCAGCAACCAACTTTCAGGGAGCTCCTACAATGAGCAGTTCTTC
CDR3 length: 16; D gene: TRBD2; J gene: TRBJ2-3; V gene: TRBV20-1; clone size: many; CDR3 protein: CSASSLAGRVTDTQYF; CDR3 DNA: TGCAGTGCTAGTAGCCTAGCGGGGAGGGTAACAGATACGCAGTATTTT
CDR3 length: 13; D gene: .; J gene: TRBJ1-2; V gene: TRBV28; clone size: many; CDR3 protein: CASRPTGNYGYTF; CDR3 DNA: TGTGCCAGCAGACCTACAGGGAACTATGGCTACACCTTC